The 12 T cell receptor beta chains listed next were all sequenced from one sample in a study of early T cells in non-severe SARS-CoV-2 infection. Using its own MiXCR run on the 5' RACE reads, TCRdb lists one record per CDR3 protein. Among 65,000 to 80,000 distinct CDR3 sequences listed, 13% were seen once. Sequencing was carried out using whole blood. Source of these receptors: an adult who was a healthcare worker with PCR-confirmed SARS-CoV-2 infection or an uninfected control (not recorded which).

This clonotype was counted ten times or more. The chain links TRBV6-5 to TRBJ2-5; D may be TRBD1 (5 bases). Germline loops: CDR1 MNHEY, CDR2 SVGAGI. The V end was cut by 0 bases, the J end by 4 bases, with 18 bases between. This CDR3 region has 17 residues. The CDR3 nucleotides read TGTGCCAGCAGTTACTCGAGTGCGACAGTTCTGCGAGAGACCCAGTACTTC. It yields the protein CASSYSSATVLRETQYF.

The V call is TRBV7-2, the J call TRBJ2-7; 14 bases agree with TRBD2. V dropped 4 bases and J dropped 1; count of bases not matched to a gene: 12. CDR1 is SGHTA and CDR2 is FQGNSA in the germline V gene. This CDR3 comprises 19 residues. The CDR3 coding sequence is TGTGCCAGCAGCTCCGACCTTGGACTAGCGGGGGGATCTTCCTACGAGCAGTACTTC. It is translated as CASSSDLGLAGGSSYEQYF.

The chain couples TRBV29-1 to TRBJ2-5; D is perhaps TRBD1 or TRBD2 (5 bases each). There are 12 residues in the CDR3. Germline CDR1 SQVTM, CDR2 ANQGSEA. Trimming removed 4 bases at V and 3 bases at J, with 9 bases between. CDR3 nucleotides: TGCAGCGTTGCCGGGGCGGAAGAGACCCAGTACTTC. Amino acids: CSVAGAEETQYF.

The gene calls are TRBV14 and TRBJ2-7, with TRBD1 matching over 7 bases. Germline assignment: CDR1 SGHDN and CDR2 FVKESK. Unmatched junction bases numbered 3, after V lost 1 base and J lost 3 bases. The CDR3 covers 14 residues. The CDR3 coding sequence is TGTGCCAGCAGCCAAGGGGACAGTTACTACGAGCAGTACTTC. Protein: CASSQGDSYYEQYF.

This clonotype has a handful of counts. The rearrangement uses TRBV28 and TRBJ2-5, with 7 bases that match TRBD1. Trimming removed 5 bases from V and 1 base from J; junction bases left unmatched: 1. Germline values: CDR1 MDHEN, CDR2 SYDVKM. This CDR3 is built from 13 residues. The CDR3 reads CASSTGVQETQYF. CDR3 bases: TGTGCCAGCAGTACAGGGGTCCAAGAGACCCAGTACTTC.

The chain has TRBV5-4 and TRBJ2-3, with D possibly being TRBD1 (6 bases). This CDR3 has 14 amino acids. Germline CDR1 reads SGHNT; CDR2 reads YYREEE (reference sequence). V was pared by 2 bases and J by 4 bases, with 11 bases between. CDR3 region: CASSFPGHSDTQYF. DNA of the CDR3: TGTGCCAGCAGCTTTCCGGGACATTCAGATACGCAGTATTTT.

Many counts were recorded for this clonotype. V and J are TRBV28 and TRBJ2-7; 14 bases match TRBD2. Trimming took 3 bases from V and 6 from J; bases not matched to a gene: 10. The CDR3 totals 17 residues. Per germline, CDR1 MDHEN and CDR2 SYDVKM. The chain's CDR3 is CASSLGTSGSLRREQYF. CDR3 DNA: TGTGCCAGCAGTTTGGGGACTAGCGGGAGTTTGCGCCGCGAGCAGTACTTC.

In this sample, this clonotype turned up once. The V and J genes are TRBV27 and TRBJ2-7; D is possibly TRBD1 (6 bases). Trimming removed 10 bases from V and 5 bases from J, with 15 bases in between. CDR1 is MNHEY, CDR2 SMNVEV, per germline (reference sequence). The CDR3 is made up of 12 amino acids. The chain's CDR3 is CANTTGMNEQYF. CDR3 nucleotides: TGTGCCAACACCACAGGGATGAACGAGCAGTACTTC.

This sequence joins TRBV28 and TRBJ2-3, with 7 bases that match TRBD2. The germline V gene encodes CDR1 MDHEN and CDR2 SYDVKM. This CDR3 region has 15 residues. V lost 2 bases to trimming and J lost 2 bases; unmatched junction nucleotides: 4. The CDR3 region is CASSLRLAATDTQYF. The DNA of the CDR3 is TGTGCCAGCAGTTTACGCCTAGCGGCCACAGATACGCAGTATTTT. Combining the CDR3 with reference TRBV28 and TRBJ2-3 gives the whole variable domain DVKVTQSSRYLVKRTGEKVFLECVQDMDHENMFWYRQDPGLGLRLIYFSYDVKMKEKGDIPEGYSVSREKKERFSLILESASTNQTSMYLCASSLRLAATDTQYFGPGTRLTVL.

The V call is TRBV7-3, the J call TRBJ2-1; tentatively, D is TRBD2 (6 bases). Germline assignment: CDR1 SGHTA and CDR2 FQGTGA. The CDR3 is 16 amino acids. V lost 2 bases to trimming and J lost 0 bases, with 11 bases between them. CDR3 in amino acids: CASSLLRDSSYNEQFF. The DNA for the CDR3 is TGTGCCAGCAGCTTACTCCGGGACTCCTCCTACAATGAGCAGTTCTTC.

This clonotype was recorded at least ten times. The chain uses TRBV29-1 and TRBJ2-5; no reliable D call. Germline CDR1 is SQVTM and CDR2 is ANQGSEA. V gave up 2 bases and J gave up 5 bases, with 15 bases separating them. This CDR3 spans 14 amino acids. The CDR3 DNA follows: TGCAGCGTTGAATGCCTCACCCCTCGGGAGACCCAGTACTTC. Amino acids: CSVECLTPRETQYF.

Only a few counts were recorded for this clonotype. This chain links TRBV6-4 with TRBJ1-1; tentatively, D is TRBD1 (6 bases). The V gene lost 6 bases and the J gene lost 3 bases, with 14 bases spanning the gap. The germline V gene has CDR1 MRHNA and CDR2 SNTAGT. The CDR3 length is 14 residues. The DNA for the CDR3 is TGTGCCAGCAGACGGACAGTCATGGACACTGAAGCTTTCTTT. Residues: CASRRTVMDTEAFF.